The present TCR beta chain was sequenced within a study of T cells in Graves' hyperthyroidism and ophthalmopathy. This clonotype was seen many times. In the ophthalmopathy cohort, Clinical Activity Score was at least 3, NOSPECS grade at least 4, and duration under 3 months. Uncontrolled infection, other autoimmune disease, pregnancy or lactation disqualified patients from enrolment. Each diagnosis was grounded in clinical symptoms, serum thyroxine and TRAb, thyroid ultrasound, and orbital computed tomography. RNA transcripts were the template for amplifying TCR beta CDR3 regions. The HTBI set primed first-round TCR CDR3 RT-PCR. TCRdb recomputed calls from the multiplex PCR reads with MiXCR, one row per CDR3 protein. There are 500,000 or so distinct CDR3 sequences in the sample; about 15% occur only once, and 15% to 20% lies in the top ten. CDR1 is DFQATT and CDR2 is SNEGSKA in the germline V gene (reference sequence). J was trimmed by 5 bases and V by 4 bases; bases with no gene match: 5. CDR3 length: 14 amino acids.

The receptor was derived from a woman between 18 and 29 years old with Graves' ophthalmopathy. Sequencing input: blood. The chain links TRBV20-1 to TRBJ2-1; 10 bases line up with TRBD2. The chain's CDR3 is CSATGSGRDNEQFF. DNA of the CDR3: TGCAGTGCTACGGGAAGCGGGAGGGACAATGAGCAGTTCTTC.